This entry lists 31 T cell receptor beta chains sequenced from one sample in a study of OX40 agonist ivuxolimab in advanced cancers. The data were produced by immunoSEQ multiplex PCR, yet TCRdb's version contains in-frame clones alone and is incomplete. The table shows 50,000 or so clones, with about 85% occurring only once. The sequencing used CD4+ or CD8+ T cells sorted from blood, collected in a trial of the OX40 agonist ivuxolimab. The receptors shown here come from an adult with an advanced solid tumor such as melanoma, head and neck, liver or kidney cancer.

This clone has a single count. This rearrangement joins TRBV6-5 to TRBJ2-1, with D uncertain. CDR1 is MNHEY, CDR2 SVGAGI, per germline. The CDR3 is made up of 13 amino acids. The V and J ends lost 3 bases and 11 bases respectively, with 14 bases between them. CDR3 sequence: CASSYGSLSKQFF. CDR3 nucleotides: TGTGCCAGCAGTTATGGGTCATTGAGTAAGCAGTTCTTC.

This rearrangement joins TRBV4-2 to TRBJ2-1, with TRBD2 identical over 8 bases. V lost 0 bases to trimming and J lost 7 bases; unmatched junction nucleotides: 11. The CDR3 sequence is 17 residues long. CDR1 and CDR2 (germline): LGHNA, YNFKEQ. The CDR3 is CASSQDDRGGQKNEQFF. The CDR3 nucleotides read TGTGCCAGCAGCCAAGATGATCGGGGGGGCCAAAAGAATGAGCAGTTCTTC.

The rearrangement joins TRBV11-3 to TRBJ2-7, with 9 bases that match TRBD1. The CDR3 loop spans 20 amino acids. Germline values: CDR1 SGHNT, CDR2 YENEEA. V was clipped by 1 base and J by 2 bases; unmatched bases: 18. The CDR3 DNA follows: TGTGCCAGCAGCTTAGGGGGCCCGGGACAGGGTACAGTCAGCCCCTACGAGCAGTACTTC. Translating gives CASSLGGPGQGTVSPYEQYF.

The chain has TRBV5-6 and TRBJ1-3; D is unclear. The germline gives CDR1 SGHDT, CDR2 YYEEEE. The CDR3 extends over 15 amino acids. V shed 0 bases and J shed 6 bases, with 13 bases lying between them. The CDR3 nucleotides are TGTGCCAGCAGCTTGGGCTTGGCAGGAACAAACACCATATATTTT. Translation: CASSLGLAGTNTIYF.

This chain connects TRBV28 to TRBJ2-4; D gene ambiguous. The CDR3 runs 15 residues. V was trimmed by 5 bases and J by 1 base, leaving 12 bases between them. Germline-derived CDR1 and CDR2 are MDHEN and SYDVKM. The CDR3 sequence: CASSPLHWAKNIQYF. For the CDR3, the DNA is TGTGCCAGCAGTCCACTTCACTGGGCCAAAAACATTCAGTACTTC.

The gene calls are TRBV14 and TRBJ2-5; 7 bases align to TRBD2. Germline CDR1 reads SGHDN; CDR2 reads FVKESK. With 6 bases clipped from V and 2 bases from J, the junction kept 9 bases outside the gene matches. CDR3 length: 15 amino acids. The DNA of the CDR3 is TGTGCCAGCAGTCCCCTGGAGCGGGAACAAGAGACCCAGTACTTC. Translated: CASSPLEREQETQYF.

The chain links TRBV5-4 to TRBJ2-2, with D perhaps TRBD1 (6 bases). The CDR3 is made up of 13 amino acids. The germline V gene encodes CDR1 SGHNT and CDR2 YYREEE (reference sequence). V gave up 2 bases and J gave up 6 bases, with 8 bases separating them. The CDR3 DNA reads TGTGCCAGCAGCTTACAGGGCCCCGGGGAGCTGTTTTTT. Amino acid sequence: CASSLQGPGELFF.

This clone was found once. The chain combines TRBV5-1 with TRBJ2-1; D ambiguous. This CDR3 is 14 amino acids long. V dropped 1 base and J dropped 5 bases, with 10 bases sitting between them. Germline-derived CDR1 and CDR2 are SGHRS and YFSETQ. The CDR3 loop reads CASSLSRANNEQFF. The CDR3 DNA follows: TGCGCCAGCAGCTTGTCCCGGGCAAACAATGAGCAGTTCTTC. Filled out from reference TRBV5-1 and TRBJ2-1, the complete variable domain reads KAGVTQTPRYLIKTRGQQVTLSCSPISGHRSVSWYQQTPGQGLQFLFEYFSETQRNKGNFPGRFSGRQFSNSRSEMNVSTLELGDSALYLCASSLSRANNEQFFGPGTRLTVL.

This chain uses TRBV7-9 with TRBJ2-1; 8 nucleotides line up with TRBD2. V was clipped by 5 bases and J by 6 bases; unmatched bases: 15. Germline values: CDR1 SEHNR, CDR2 FQNEAQ (reference sequence). The CDR3 is 17 amino acids. The CDR3 DNA follows: TGTGCCAGCAGCACCCCGGGACTAGGCCTCGCAGCCAATGAGCAGTTCTTC. This translates into CASSTPGLGLAANEQFF.

This chain connects TRBV18 to TRBJ1-2; D is possibly TRBD1 (6 bases). The germline CDR1 and CDR2 sequences are KGHSH and LQKENI. V was shortened by 2 bases and J by 8 bases, with 9 bases between the two germline ends. The CDR3 length is 12 residues. CDR3 in DNA: TGTGCCAGCTCACCAGGACAGTGGGGCTACACCTTC. Its translation: CASSPGQWGYTF.

V usage is TRBV7-9 and J usage is TRBJ2-3; 10 positions agree with TRBD2. J was trimmed by 2 bases and V by 4 bases; bases with no gene match: 9. This CDR3 region has 17 residues. Germline V gene sequence: CDR1 SEHNR, CDR2 FQNEAQ (reference sequence). This chain's CDR3 is CASSSPELAGPTDTQYF. DNA for the CDR3: TGTGCCAGCAGCTCGCCGGAACTAGCGGGACCCACAGATACGCAGTATTTT.

The chain links TRBV2 to TRBJ1-1, with D possibly TRBD1 on 5 matching bases. V lost 6 bases and J lost 2, with 10 bases in between. Germline V gives CDR1 SNHLY, CDR2 FYNNEI. CDR3 length equals 13 residues. DNA of the CDR3: TGTGCCAGCAGGAGGGACTTAAACACTGAAGCTTTCTTT. Its protein product is CASRRDLNTEAFF.

This clone came up a few times. Here the CDR3 reads CASSLGRIRDEQYF. The CDR3 DNA follows: TGTGCCAGCAGCTTAGGGCGGATAAGGGACGAGCAGTACTTC. The chain carries TRBV7-2 and TRBJ2-7, with D unresolved. CDR1 is SGHTA, CDR2 FQGNSA, per germline. With 1 base removed from V and 5 bases from J, the gap between germline ends came to 12 bases. The CDR3 spans 14 residues.

V and J are TRBV11-2 and TRBJ2-2; D is unresolved. V dropped 0 bases and J dropped 5 bases, with 4 bases sitting between them. The CDR3 is 13 residues long. Per germline, CDR1 SGHAT and CDR2 FQNNGV. The CDR3 region is CASSLEPTGELFF. The CDR3 DNA follows: TGTGCCAGCAGCTTAGAGCCTACCGGGGAGCTGTTTTTT.

The rearrangement joins TRBV4-2 to TRBJ2-7, with 8 bases that match TRBD2. CDR1 and CDR2 from the germline V gene are LGHNA and YNFKEQ. The CDR3 is 14 amino acids. V dropped 4 bases and J dropped 2; count of bases not matched to a gene: 4. CDR3 sequence reads: CASSPREGTYEQYF. In nucleotides, the CDR3 is TGTGCCAGCAGCCCTCGGGAGGGTACCTACGAGCAGTACTTC.

This sequence joins TRBV5-4 and TRBJ2-1; possibly TRBD2 for D (6 bases). V was cut by 3 bases and J by 8 bases, with 18 bases left in between. The CDR3 sequence is 15 residues long. Germline values: CDR1 SGHNT, CDR2 YYREEE (reference sequence). In nucleotides, the CDR3 is TGTGCCAGCAGCTCGGGACTGTCGACTGCGGATGAGCAGTTCTTC. It yields the protein CASSSGLSTADEQFF.

This clone came up a few times. The same CDR3 can be traced to other DNA sequences in this sample. CDR3 region: CASSEYKRGDGGQPQHF. DNA for the CDR3: TGTGCCAGCAGTGAATATAAAAGGGGGGACGGGGGTCAGCCCCAGCATTTT. The chain joins TRBV25-1 to TRBJ1-5, with a possible D match to TRBD1 (6 bases). Trimming shortened V by 0 bases and J by 6 bases, and 18 bases separated the two germline ends. The CDR3 runs 17 residues. CDR1 is MGHDK and CDR2 is SYGVNS in the germline V gene.

This rearrangement joins TRBV4-2 to TRBJ1-2; D is possibly TRBD1 (6 bases). V lost 0 bases, J lost 7 bases, and 21 bases lay in between. The V gene's germline CDR1 is LGHNA and CDR2 YNFKEQ. The CDR3 is made up of 17 amino acids. CDR3 loop: CASSQEETPTGGSGYTF. The DNA of the CDR3 is TGTGCCAGCAGCCAAGAGGAAACCCCTACGGGGGGCTCTGGCTACACCTTC.

The CDR3 DNA reads TGTGCCAGCAGCTTGCGGGGGGGCAATCAGCCCCAGCATTTT. Residues: CASSLRGGNQPQHF. The chain employs TRBV7-1 and TRBJ1-5; a possible D gene is TRBD1 (5 bases). TRBV7-1 counts as an open reading frame of uncertain function. The CDR3 extends over 14 amino acids. V lost 4 bases and J 2 bases, leaving 9 bases between the germline ends.

The chain has TRBV19 and TRBJ1-1; tentatively, D is TRBD1 (6 bases). This CDR3 is 14 amino acids long. V lost 9 bases and J 1 base, leaving 15 bases between the germline ends. Germline values: CDR1 LNHDA, CDR2 SQIVND (reference sequence). CDR3 in DNA: TGTGCCAGCAGGCAAAGGGGGGGGAACACTGAAGCTTTCTTT. As protein: CASRQRGGNTEAFF.

The chain carries TRBV6-5 and TRBJ1-1, with D unclear. Trimming left V 0 bases short and J 4 bases short, with 6 bases between. This CDR3 contains 13 residues. The germline CDR1 and CDR2 sequences are MNHEY and SVGAGI. The CDR3 sequence is CASSYSTVTEAFF. CDR3 DNA sequence: TGTGCCAGCAGTTACTCGACGGTCACTGAAGCTTTCTTT.

V and J are TRBV18 and TRBJ2-1, with 11 bases identical to TRBD2. Trimming at V came to 4 bases and at J to 6 bases, leaving 8 bases not matched to a gene. Looked up from germline, CDR1 is KGHSH and CDR2 is LQKENI. The CDR3 length is 16 residues. The chain's CDR3 is CASSLTLAGVGNEQFF. CDR3 DNA sequence: TGTGCCAGCTCACTTACACTAGCGGGAGTGGGCAATGAGCAGTTCTTC.

The gene calls are TRBV6-4 and TRBJ2-1; 9 bases align to TRBD2. V lost 5 bases to trimming and J lost 3 bases; unmatched junction nucleotides: 11. This CDR3 is built from 17 residues. Per the germline V gene, CDR1 is MRHNA and CDR2 is SNTAGT. Here the CDR3 reads CASSRSSGTSSYNEQFF. CDR3 nucleotide sequence: TGTGCCAGCAGTCGTTCCTCCGGGACTAGCAGCTACAATGAGCAGTTCTTC.

This chain connects TRBV11-2 to TRBJ2-7; TRBD2 aligns across 11 bases. Germline trimming cut 5 bases from V and 0 bases from J; bases unmatched to any gene: 6. This CDR3 is 16 amino acids long. Germline V gene sequence: CDR1 SGHAT, CDR2 FQNNGV. The CDR3 nucleotides are TGTGCCAGCAGCGTTTTAGCGGGAGGGTCCTCCTACGAGCAGTACTTC. Amino acid sequence: CASSVLAGGSSYEQYF. Complete variable domain (other parts from reference TRBV11-2 and TRBJ2-7): EAGVAQSPRYKIIEKRQSVAFWCNPISGHATLYWYQQILGQGPKLLIQFQNNGVVDDSQLPKDRFSAERLKGVDSTLKIQPAKLEDSAVYLCASSVLAGGSSYEQYFGPGTRLTVT.

This clone was observed a handful of times. V usage is TRBV2 and J usage is TRBJ2-2, with 7 bases matching TRBD2. Trimming took 8 bases from V and 4 from J; bases not matched to a gene: 7. Germline-derived CDR1 and CDR2 are SNHLY and FYNNEI. The CDR3 is 14 amino acids. The CDR3 region has the DNA TGTGCCAGCCGCGCGCGGGAGAGCACCGGGGAGCTGTTTTTT. Translating it yields CASRARESTGELFF.

V gene TRBV6-5 combines with J gene TRBJ2-7; 9 nucleotides agree with TRBD1. Trimming at V came to 4 bases and at J to 7 bases, leaving 11 bases not matched to a gene. Looked up from germline, CDR1 is MNHEY and CDR2 is SVGAGI. This CDR3 is 15 amino acids long. For the CDR3, the DNA is TGTGCCAGCAGTTCCTACCGGGACAGGGTGGGGGAGCAGTACTTC. Its protein product is CASSSYRDRVGEQYF.

V and J are TRBV19 and TRBJ2-1; TRBD2 matches at 10 bases. This CDR3 is 14 amino acids long. Germline assignment: CDR1 LNHDA and CDR2 SQIVND (reference sequence). The V segment lost 6 bases and the J segment 7 bases; nucleotides outside the gene matches: 6. This chain's CDR3 is CASRRLAGENEQFF. The CDR3 DNA follows: TGTGCCAGTAGACGGCTAGCGGGAGAGAATGAGCAGTTCTTC.

This chain uses TRBV13 with TRBJ2-3; no reliable D call. Germline CDR1 reads PRHDT; CDR2 reads FYEKMQ (reference sequence). V was clipped by 0 bases and J by 1 base, with 2 bases between them. The CDR3 totals 13 residues. Here the CDR3 DNA reads TGTGCCAGCAGCTTAGGAGGCACAGATACGCAGTATTTT. Protein: CASSLGGTDTQYF.

V usage is TRBV5-4 and J usage is TRBJ2-1; D is undetermined. From germline, CDR1 is SGHNT and CDR2 YYREEE (reference sequence). The CDR3 loop spans 15 amino acids. V was clipped by 1 base and J by 6 bases, with 14 bases between them. CDR3 in DNA: TGTGCCAGCAGCTTGTTGGTCAATTCGGGCAATGAGCAGTTCTTC. It encodes CASSLLVNSGNEQFF. Drawing the rest from reference TRBV5-4 and TRBJ2-1, the complete variable domain is ETGVTQSPTHLIKTRGQQVTLRCSSQSGHNTVSWYQQALGQGPQFIFQYYREEENGRGNFPPRFSGLQFPNYSSELNVNALELDDSALYLCASSLLVNSGNEQFFGPGTRLTVL.

V usage is TRBV25-1 and J usage is TRBJ2-1; D may match TRBD1 or TRBD2 (5 bases each). Trimming removed 4 bases from V and 8 bases from J, with 12 bases in between. The V gene's germline CDR1 is MGHDK and CDR2 SYGVNS. This CDR3 is built from 13 residues. The CDR3 loop is CASSVRGVDEQFF. The CDR3 coding sequence is TGTGCCAGCAGTGTCAGAGGGGTGGATGAGCAGTTCTTC.

CDR3 coding DNA: TGTGCCAGCAGCCCAGGCGCTGGAACTGAAGCTTTCTTT. As protein: CASSPGAGTEAFF. The V and J genes are TRBV7-6 and TRBJ1-1; D is ambiguous. With 5 bases removed from V and 5 bases from J, the gap between germline ends came to 12 bases. The CDR3 totals 13 residues. In germline, CDR1 is SGHVS, CDR2 FNYEAQ.